The text below deals with one TCR beta chain. Its target is unknown. Vbeta (60) and Jbeta (13) primers were used in the PCR. The assay was immunoSEQ multiplex PCR, and TCRdb's table has in-frame clones only and misses some. The repertoire holds approximately 150,000 clones, with roughly 79% as singletons. The data derive from a study of cytomegalovirus exposure and HLA in healthy donors. Study as a whole: A preliminary data release comprised 91 million or so unique TCRs obtained from HLA-typed donors.

Overall study results and limits: Several top significant clusters appeared, in a later analysis, to be linked to common viral pathogens. Earlier analysis looked at TCR beta V segments, and most were productive about 87% or about 30% of the time.

This CDR3 is 13 amino acids long. V lost 1 base and J lost 6, with 6 bases in between. Per the germline V gene, CDR1 is LGHNA and CDR2 is YSLEER. The chain carries TRBV4-3 and TRBJ1-4; D gene uncertain. The receptor comes from a man aged 25 to 40 in good health and CMV-seronegative. Sample: PBMCs. CDR3 nucleotides: TGCGCCAGCAGCCAAGGGAGAGATGAAAAACTGTTTTTT. Protein sequence: CASSQGRDEKLFF.